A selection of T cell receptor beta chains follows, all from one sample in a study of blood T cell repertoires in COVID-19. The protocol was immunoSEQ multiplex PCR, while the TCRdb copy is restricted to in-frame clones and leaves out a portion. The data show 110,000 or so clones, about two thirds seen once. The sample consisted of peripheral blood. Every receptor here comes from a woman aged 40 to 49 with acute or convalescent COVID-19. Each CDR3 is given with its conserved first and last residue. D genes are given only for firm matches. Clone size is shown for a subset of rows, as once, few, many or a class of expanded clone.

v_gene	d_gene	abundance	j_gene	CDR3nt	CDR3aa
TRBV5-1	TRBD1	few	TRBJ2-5	TGCGCCAGCAGCTCCCTGGGACAGGGTCAAGAGACCCAGTACTTC	CASSSLGQGQETQYF
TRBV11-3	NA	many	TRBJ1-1	TGTGCCAGCAGCTTAGGGCAGGGGAACACTGAAGCTTTCTTT	CASSLGQGNTEAFF
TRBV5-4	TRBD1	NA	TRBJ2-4	TGTGCCAGCAGCTCGTCCTCCCGGGACAGGGGGACAAACATTCAGTACTTC	CASSSSSRDRGTNIQYF
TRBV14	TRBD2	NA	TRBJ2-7	TGTGCCAGCAGCCATTTACTAGCGGGGAGCGAGCAGTACTTC	CASSHLLAGSEQYF
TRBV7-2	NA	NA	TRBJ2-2	TGTGCCAGCAGCTCCCCCACAGGGAGAGTCCTGTTTTTT	CASSSPTGRVLFF
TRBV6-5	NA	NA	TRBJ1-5	TGTGCCAGCAGCGAGGATTCGGGGGGCAATCAGCCCCAGCATTTT	CASSEDSGGNQPQHF
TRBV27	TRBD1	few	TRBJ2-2	TGTGCCAGCAGACTCCGGGACAGATGGAACACCGGGGAGCTGTTTTTT	CASRLRDRWNTGELFF
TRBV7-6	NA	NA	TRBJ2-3	TGTGCCAGCAGCCGGGGTAATGGGGGCGCAGATACGCAGTATTTT	CASSRGNGGADTQYF
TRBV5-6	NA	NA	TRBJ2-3	TGTGCCAGCAGCAGGCGGGCAGGGGGCACAGATACGCAGTATTTT	CASSRRAGGTDTQYF
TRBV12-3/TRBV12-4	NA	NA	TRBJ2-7	TGTGCCAGCAGTTTACGTCGGGGAGAGCAGTACTTC	CASSLRRGEQYF
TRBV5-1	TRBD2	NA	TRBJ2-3	TGCGCCAGCAGCTTGGCGGCGGGGGATGGCACAGATACGCAGTATTTT	CASSLAAGDGTDTQYF
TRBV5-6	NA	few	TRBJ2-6	TGTGCCAGCAGCTGGGGATCGGGGTCTGGGGCCAACGTCCTGACTTTC	CASSWGSGSGANVLTF
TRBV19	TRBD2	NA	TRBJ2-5	TGTGCCAGTAGTATAGGACTAGCGACCCAAGAGACCCAGTACTTC	CASSIGLATQETQYF
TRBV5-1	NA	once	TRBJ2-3	TGCGCCAGCAGCCTCGCGGACAGTCCCCTCGATACGCAGTATTTT	CASSLADSPLDTQYF
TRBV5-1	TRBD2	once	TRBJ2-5	TGCGCCAGCAGCTTAGGCGGGGGAATCCAAGAGACCCAGTACTTC	CASSLGGGIQETQYF
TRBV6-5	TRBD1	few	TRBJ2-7	TGTGCCAGCAGTTACCCCGGGACAGGGAACTCCTACGAGCAGTACTTC	CASSYPGTGNSYEQYF
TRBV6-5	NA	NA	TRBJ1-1	TGTGCCAGCAGTTACTCGTCGGAGGCCCGTGAAGCTTTCTTT	CASSYSSEAREAFF
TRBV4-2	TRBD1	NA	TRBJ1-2	TGTGCCAGCACCCCAATAAAACAGGGGTCCTATGGCTACACCTTC	CASTPIKQGSYGYTF
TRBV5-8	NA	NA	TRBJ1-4	TGTGCCAGCAGCTTGGGAGGAACTGTGAATGAAAAACTGTTTTTT	CASSLGGTVNEKLFF
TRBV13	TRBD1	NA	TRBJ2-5	TGTGCCAGCAGCCTACAAGAGACAGGGGGTGGAGAGACCCAGTACTTC	CASSLQETGGGETQYF
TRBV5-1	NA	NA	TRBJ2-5	TGCGCCAGCAGCTTATATGGCGGTGAGACCCAGTACTTC	CASSLYGGETQYF
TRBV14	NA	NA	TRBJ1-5	TGTGCCAGCAGCCAAGCCGGGAAGGGCAATCAGCCCCAGCATTTT	CASSQAGKGNQPQHF
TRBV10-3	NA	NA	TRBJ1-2	TGTGCCATCGGTCCAACAGGGAACGGCTATGGCTACACCTTC	CAIGPTGNGYGYTF
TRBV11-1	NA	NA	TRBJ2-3	TGTGCCAGCAGCTTAGAGCGTTTAAGCACAGATACGCAGTATTTT	CASSLERLSTDTQYF
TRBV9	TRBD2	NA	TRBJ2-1	TGTGCCAGCAGTGCTAGCGGGGAAATCTACAATGAGCAGTTCTTC	CASSASGEIYNEQFF
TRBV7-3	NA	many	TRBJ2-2	TGTGCCAGCAGCTCCCGGGACAAGAACACCGGGGAGCTGTTTTTT	CASSSRDKNTGELFF
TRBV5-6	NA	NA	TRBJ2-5	TGTGCCAGCAGCCCGTACCTTGAGGCCCAGGGCGAGACCCAGTACTTC	CASSPYLEAQGETQYF
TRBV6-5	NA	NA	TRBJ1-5	TGTGCCCTAGAGAGAGGGTCCAACAATCAGCCCCAGCATTTT	CALERGSNNQPQHF
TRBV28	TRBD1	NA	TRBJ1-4	TGTGCCAGCAGCTCGGGTGGGGACAGGGAAAAACTGTTTTTT	CASSSGGDREKLFF
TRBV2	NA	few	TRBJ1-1	TGTGCCAGCACCATATCCTGGAGGGTATTGAACACTGAAGCTTTCTTT	CASTISWRVLNTEAFF
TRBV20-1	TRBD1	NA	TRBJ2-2	TGCAGTGCTAGTTTCGAGACAGGGGATACCGGGGAGCTGTTTTTT	CSASFETGDTGELFF
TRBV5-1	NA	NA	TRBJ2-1	TGCGCCAGCAGCTTGGTCCCTCTCGGGGGGCGATCCTACAATGAGCAGTTCTTC	CASSLVPLGGRSYNEQFF
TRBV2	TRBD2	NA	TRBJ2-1	TGTGCCAGCAGGCTAGCGGGGGGTTACAATGAGCAGTTCTTC	CASRLAGGYNEQFF
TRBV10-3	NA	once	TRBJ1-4	TGTGCCACCCAGCTCGGGGGGCAGAGTGAAAAACTGTTTTTT	CATQLGGQSEKLFF
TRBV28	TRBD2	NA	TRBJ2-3	TGTGCCAGCGGCCCTGCTGGAGCGGGGGGTGATACGCAGTATTTT	CASGPAGAGGDTQYF
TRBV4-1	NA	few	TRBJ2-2	TGCGCCAGCAGCCAAGGGGGGGGCGCGAGGGACACCGGGGAGCTGTTTTTT	CASSQGGGARDTGELFF
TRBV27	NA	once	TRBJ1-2	TGTGCCAGCAGAAGACAGGCAGAATTGGGCTACACCTTC	CASRRQAELGYTF
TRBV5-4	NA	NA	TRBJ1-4	TGTGCCAGCAGCTTGGAAGGGAGAGGGGGTGAAAAACTGTTTTTT	CASSLEGRGGEKLFF
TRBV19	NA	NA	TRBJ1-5	TGTGCCAGTAGTGGGCTCAATCAGCCCCAGCATTTT	CASSGLNQPQHF
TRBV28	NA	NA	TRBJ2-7	TGTGCCAGCAGTTTACGACAGGTCTACGAGCAGTACTTC	CASSLRQVYEQYF
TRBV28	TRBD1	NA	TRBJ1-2	TGTGCCAGCAGTACCGGACAGGGGCTCTATGGCTACACCTTC	CASSTGQGLYGYTF
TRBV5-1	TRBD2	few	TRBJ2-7	TGCGCCAGCAGCTTGGTATCTAGCGGGGGGCTGAGCTCCTACGAGCAGTACTTC	CASSLVSSGGLSSYEQYF
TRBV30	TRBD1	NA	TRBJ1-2	TGTGCCTGGATTATACAGGGGGCGCCTAGTGGCTACACCTTC	CAWIIQGAPSGYTF
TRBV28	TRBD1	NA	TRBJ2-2	TGTGCCAGCAGTTGGCAAGGGACAGGGGGCAACGGGGAGCTGTTTTTT	CASSWQGTGGNGELFF
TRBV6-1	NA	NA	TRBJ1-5	TGTGCCAGCAGTGAATCGGGAGTCTATCAGCCCCAGCATTTT	CASSESGVYQPQHF
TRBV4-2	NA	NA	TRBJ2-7	TGTGCCAGCAGCCAAGATCCAGGAATCTCGTCCTACGAGCAGTACTTC	CASSQDPGISSYEQYF